This T cell receptor beta chain was captured by sequencing in a study of memory CD4+ T cells and cytomegalovirus serostatus. Study results and caveats: Of more than 150 reported CMV TCRbeta sequences, roughly 67 were found in memory CD4+ repertoires.

The sort gate was single viable CD3+CD4+CD8-CD45RO+ cells for memory CD4+ T cells. Regarding this clone: As yet, its antigen is unknown.

The V end was cut by 5 bases, the J end by 3 bases, with 9 bases between. The CDR3 sequence is 13 residues long. CDR1 SGHTA and CDR2 FQGTGA come from the germline V gene. Clones were read by immunoSEQ multiplex PCR, and TCRdb kept only the in-frame ones, dropping some. The data show 45,000 to 55,000 clones, with around four fifths seen just once and more than 0.65% held by the top ten. V gene TRBV7-3 combines with J gene TRBJ2-3; D is tentatively TRBD1 or TRBD2 (5 bases each). Sequenced input: memory CD4+ T cells from blood. The receptor was derived from an adult in good health and CMV-seronegative. The CDR3 is CASSPGPTDTQYF. As DNA, the CDR3 is TGTGCCAGCAGCCCGGGGCCTACAGATACGCAGTATTTT.